The T cell receptor beta chain described here comes from a study of T cell clusters in autoimmune cytopenias. TRB was amplified from roughly 270 ng of peripheral blood genomic DNA per sample. TRB was amplified by touch-down multiplex PCR, primer pools A and B combined. TCRdb reprocessed the multiplex PCR reads and reports one entry per CDR3 protein, with no DNA. This sample's clone table lists a few thousand distinct CDR3 sequences. The length of the CDR3 is 15 residues. Germline loops: CDR1 MNHEY, CDR2 SMNVEV (reference sequence). The data were also submitted as part of a second study, on T cell repertoires in aging, cancer and after chemotherapy. As that study records: Healthy donors lost TCR diversity with age mainly through richness, cancer patients through richness and evenness.

The genes are TRBV27 and TRBJ2-3; the TCRdb D gene call, TRBD1, has no DNA to confirm it. This sequence originates from a human donor in good health. Source material: peripheral blood. The chain's CDR3 is CASYTRDSNTDTQYF.